The next 26 T cell receptor beta chains were all read from a single sample in a study of blood T cells in healthy people across ages. Together with a sample-barcoded 5' primer, a J-beta primer mix was included in a second PCR lasting roughly 6 to 12 cycles. TCRdb reprocessed the 5' RACE reads with MiXCR, giving one entry per CDR3 protein. Seen here are approximately 810,000 distinct CDR3 sequences, around 36% observed once, and the top ten hold 10% to 15%. The specimen sequenced was blood. The receptor source for this set is a man between 18 and 29 years old in good health.

This clonotype has a handful of counts. The V gene is TRBV28, the J gene TRBJ1-4; TRBD1 matches at 10 bases. The CDR3 is 16 amino acids. The J segment lost 7 bases and the V segment lost 3 bases, leaving 8 bases of the junction unmatched. Germline CDR1 reads MDHEN; CDR2 reads SYDVKM. The CDR3 DNA reads TGTGCCAGCAGTTTGGAGACAGGGGGCGAAGGTGAAAAACTGTTTTTT. Residues: CASSLETGGEGEKLFF. Full variable domain (remainder filled in from reference TRBV28 and TRBJ1-4): DVKVTQSSRYLVKRTGEKVFLECVQDMDHENMFWYRQDPGLGLRLIYFSYDVKMKEKGDIPEGYSVSREKKERFSLILESASTNQTSMYLCASSLETGGEGEKLFFGSGTQLSVL.

A few counts support this clonotype. CDR3 coding DNA: TGTGCCAGCAGTGAAACAGGGGAGGCTTCACCCCTCCACTTT. It yields the protein CASSETGEASPLHF. The rearrangement joins TRBV6-2 or TRBV6-3 to TRBJ1-6; 7 bases map to TRBD1. Germline V gene data show CDR1 as MNHEY and CDR2 as SVGEGT. This CDR3 comprises 14 residues. The V gene end was trimmed by 5 bases and the J gene end by 9 bases; junction bases not matched to a gene: 7.

CDR3 DNA: TGTGCCAGCTCCCGGACAGAGTCAAACATTCAGTACTTC. Translating it yields CASSRTESNIQYF. V usage is TRBV12-3 or TRBV12-4 and J usage is TRBJ2-7; D is possibly TRBD1 (6 bases). The J call is uncertain, as TRBJ2-4 better fits the DNA end. The CDR3 runs 13 residues.

In its sample, this clonotype was seen many times. V is TRBV25-1 and J is TRBJ2-1; 10 bases fit TRBD2. Germline lookup yields CDR1 MGHDK and CDR2 SYGVNS. Trimming took 4 bases from V and 8 from J; bases not matched to a gene: 5. CDR3 length: 14 amino acids. This CDR3 reads CASSGTSGGDEQFF. CDR3 sequence (DNA): TGTGCCAGCAGTGGGACTAGCGGTGGCGATGAGCAGTTCTTC.

This clonotype was recorded only once. The V gene is TRBV21-1, the J gene TRBJ2-7; the D call TRBD2 from the table was never checked on the DNA. TRBV21-1 is assigned pseudogene status. This CDR3 has 16 residues. The chain's CDR3 is CASSQRGGTAYNEQYF. As DNA, the CDR3 is TGTGCCAGCAGCCAAAGAGGAGGGACGGCTTACAATGAGCAGTACTTC.

This clonotype was counted at least ten times. The V gene is TRBV20-1, the J gene TRBJ1-1; no firm D call. CDR1 and CDR2 from the germline V gene are DFQATT and SNEGSKA (reference sequence). This CDR3 region has 13 residues. V lost 3 bases and J lost 0, with 8 bases in between. The CDR3 sequence: CSARDRMNTEAFF. In nucleotides, the CDR3 is TGCAGTGCTAGGGACCGAATGAACACTGAAGCTTTCTTT.

This chain uses TRBV14 with TRBJ2-1, with 7 bases fitting TRBD2. The germline CDR1 and CDR2 sequences are SGHDN and FVKESK. Trimming removed 4 bases from V and 5 bases from J; junction bases left unmatched: 14. The CDR3 covers 17 residues. As DNA, the CDR3 is TGTGCCAGCAGCCGAACGACTAGCTTCACAGGAAACAATGAGCAGTTCTTC. Amino acid sequence: CASSRTTSFTGNNEQFF. The whole variable domain, filled in from reference TRBV14 and TRBJ2-1, reads EAGVTQFPSHSVIEKGQTVTLRCDPISGHDNLYWYRRVMGKEIKFLLHFVKESKQDESGMPNNRFLAERTGGTYSTLKVQPAELEDSGVYFCASSRTTSFTGNNEQFFGPGTRLTVL.

Ten or more counts support this clonotype. This chain connects TRBV7-2 to TRBJ2-1, with D unresolved. CDR1 and CDR2 (germline): SGHTA, FQGNSA. With 5 bases removed from V and 10 bases from J, the gap between germline ends came to 9 bases. The CDR3 is 11 amino acids. The DNA of the CDR3 is TGTGCCAGCAGCCCCCTGCGGGAGCAGTTCTTC. Its protein product is CASSPLREQFF.

Points on this clonotype: A much larger clone sits a single nucleotide away, making a read error possible. J is TRBJ2-7 and V is TRBV9, with TRBD2 matching 12 bases. Germline values: CDR1 SGDLS, CDR2 YYNGEE. CDR3 length: 16 amino acids. J lost 7 bases, V lost 6 bases, and 14 bases had no gene match. CDR3 sequence (DNA): TGTGCCAGCACTAGCGGGGGGGCTCGCTCCTACAATGAGCAGTACTTC. Protein sequence: CASTSGGARSYNEQYF.

The chain uses TRBV3-1 and TRBJ2-1, with D hard to call. The CDR3 totals 14 residues. The germline V and J ends were trimmed by 4 bases and 10 bases, with 17 bases remaining between them. CDR1 is LGHDT, CDR2 YNNKEL, per germline (reference sequence). The CDR3 DNA reads TGTGCCAGCAGCCCCTATATGGGCCCCAGCGAGCAGTTCTTC. It yields the protein CASSPYMGPSEQFF.

This rearrangement joins TRBV10-3 to TRBJ1-5; unclear D gene. The germline gives CDR1 ENHRY, CDR2 SYGVKD. The CDR3 runs 17 residues. V lost 0 bases, J lost 0 bases, and 12 bases lay in between. The CDR3 DNA reads TGTGCCATCAGTGAGTCGATGGGCGATTATAGCAATCAGCCCCAGCATTTT. It translates to CAISESMGDYSNQPQHF.

This clonotype was seen just once. Since a much larger clone is just one base distant, this may be a read error. This chain connects TRBV12-3 or TRBV12-4 to TRBJ1-2; the D is unclear. The CDR3 sequence is 13 residues long. The V gene lost 5 bases and the J gene lost 9 bases, with 16 bases spanning the gap. DNA of the CDR3: TGTGCCAGCAGTCGGTCTCTCTCCGGCTGCTACACCTTC. Residues: CASSRSLSGCYTF.

The chain couples TRBV12-3 or TRBV12-4 to TRBJ2-1, with TRBD2 matching 8 bases. There are 17 residues in the CDR3. V was clipped by 1 base and J by 7 bases; unmatched bases: 12. The CDR3, as DNA: TGTGCCAGCAGTTTAGTTCTGTCTGGCGGGGGGTGGAATGAGCAGTTCTTC. Its protein is CASSLVLSGGGWNEQFF.

Comment on this clonotype: A much bigger clone sits one base away, suggesting this may be a read error. This rearrangement joins TRBV20-1 to TRBJ2-4; 8 positions match TRBD1. This CDR3 is 12 amino acids long. Losses at the gene ends were 6 bases for V and 15 bases for J; bases not matched to a gene: 13. Germline V gene lookup returns CDR1 DFQATT and CDR2 SNEGSKA (reference sequence). CDR3 sequence (DNA): TGCAGTGCGTCGGGACAGGCTCGTATCCCGTACTTC. Amino acid sequence: CSASGQARIPYF.

This clonotype was seen only a few times. The V gene is TRBV20-1, the J gene TRBJ1-1, with a tentative D call TRBD1 (6 bases). From germline, CDR1 is DFQATT and CDR2 SNEGSKA (reference sequence). CDR3 length: 13 amino acids. CDR3 DNA sequence: TGCAGAGCGTTGACAGGAGGAGGCACTGAAGCTTTCTTT. It codes for CRALTGGGTEAFF.

The V and J genes are TRBV7-2 and TRBJ2-2, with D possibly being TRBD1 or TRBD2 (5 bases each). CDR3 size: 15 residues. CDR1 and CDR2 (germline): SGHTA, FQGNSA. Deletions cut 6 bases from V and 7 bases from J, with 18 bases between. The CDR3 DNA reads TGTGCCAGCAGTAACTCCGGGACGCCCCTCGGGGAGCTGTTTTTT. Translated: CASSNSGTPLGELFF.

This clonotype has ten or more counts. The chain joins TRBV27 to TRBJ2-1, with 14 bases identical to TRBD2. The length of the CDR3 is 16 residues. V lost 5 bases to trimming and J lost 7 bases; unmatched junction nucleotides: 7. The germline gives CDR1 MNHEY, CDR2 SMNVEV (reference sequence). CDR3 DNA: TGTGCCAGCAGTCCACCGGGACTAGCGGGGGTGAATGAGCAGTTCTTC. Translated: CASSPPGLAGVNEQFF.

The chain carries TRBV5-1 and TRBJ2-3; TRBD2 aligns across 7 bases. V shed 2 bases and J 9 bases; nucleotides not matched to a gene: 18. There are 17 residues in the CDR3. Germline CDR1 and CDR2: SGHRS and YFSETQ. CDR3 in DNA: TGCGCCAGCAGCTTCTCCATTACGTTATCCGGGACTACAACGCAGTATTTT. It codes for CASSFSITLSGTTTQYF.

This clonotype occurred once. The chain employs TRBV6-2 or TRBV6-3 and TRBJ2-7; tentative D call: TRBD2 (5 bases). The V end was cut by 5 bases, the J end by 7 bases, with 21 bases between. Germline values: CDR1 MNHEY, CDR2 SVGEGT. This CDR3 comprises 15 residues. In nucleotides, the CDR3 is TGTGCCAGCAGTACTAGGCTAGCAAATTTTGGTGAGCAGTACTTC. Amino acid sequence: CASSTRLANFGEQYF.

The chain employs TRBV25-1 and TRBJ1-1; 11 bases map to TRBD1. CDR3 length equals 15 residues. The germline CDR1 and CDR2 sequences are MGHDK and SYGVNS. After removal of 6 bases from V and 6 bases from J, the junction contained 9 bases not matched to a gene. As DNA, the CDR3 is TGTGCCAGCAGAAGGACAGGGGGCGGTAGGGCTGAAGCTTTCTTT. This translates into CASRRTGGGRAEAFF.

Concerning this clonotype: This may stem from a read error, because a much larger clone lies one nucleotide away. The DNA for the CDR3 is TGCAGTGTCCCGGGACTCATTGTCGGCGAGACCCAGTTCTTC. It codes for CSVPGLIVGETQFF. The chain couples TRBV20-1 to TRBJ2-1, with a tentative D call TRBD2 (6 bases). The CDR3 runs to 14 residues. The germline V gene has CDR1 DFQATT and CDR2 SNEGSKA (reference sequence). Deletions cut 7 bases from V and 13 bases from J, with 26 bases between.

This clonotype was detected ten times or more. The V gene is TRBV12-3 or TRBV12-4, the J gene TRBJ1-6; weak D call: TRBD1 (6 bases). The CDR3 has 15 residues. V shed 3 bases and J shed 3 bases, with 9 bases lying between them. CDR3 residues: CASSFGGSYNSPLHF. Here the CDR3 DNA reads TGTGCCAGCAGTTTTGGGGGCAGCTATAATTCACCCCTCCACTTT.

This chain connects TRBV9 to TRBJ2-7; no firm D call. Trimming pared 0 bases from V and 7 bases from J, leaving 26 bases between. Germline CDR1 reads SGDLS; CDR2 reads YYNGEE. The CDR3 contains 18 residues. CDR3 sequence: CASSVGPASDGPWNEQYF. The CDR3 DNA is TGTGCCAGCAGCGTAGGGCCAGCCTCCGACGGACCCTGGAATGAGCAGTACTTC.

This clonotype has only one observation. This may be a read error: a much more frequent sequence differs by one nucleotide. J is TRBJ2-1 and V is TRBV20-1; D possibly corresponds to TRBD1 (5 bases). Germline V lookup: CDR1 DFQATT, CDR2 SNEGSKA (reference sequence). The CDR3 runs 14 residues. Deletions cut 8 bases from V and 4 bases from J, with 18 bases between. The CDR3 bases are TGCAGTACTAAGAGACAGAGCGTATACAATGAGCAGTTCTTC. This sequence encodes CSTKRQSVYNEQFF.

This chain joins TRBV10-3 and TRBJ2-3, with unresolved D. V lost 7 bases and J lost 0, with 2 bases in between. The CDR3 runs to 11 residues. Per germline, CDR1 ENHRY and CDR2 SYGVKD. The CDR3 sequence: CAIKSTDTQYF. The CDR3 DNA reads TGTGCCATCAAAAGCACAGATACGCAGTATTTT.

The rearrangement links TRBV27 to TRBJ2-3, with 7 nucleotides matching TRBD1. Trimming took 0 bases from V and 1 from J; bases not matched to a gene: 7. The CDR3 runs 17 residues. In germline, CDR1 is MNHEY, CDR2 SMNVEV (reference sequence). DNA of the CDR3: TGTGCCAGCAGTTTATCGCGACAGGGACGGGGCACAGATACGCAGTATTTT. Translating it yields CASSLSRQGRGTDTQYF.